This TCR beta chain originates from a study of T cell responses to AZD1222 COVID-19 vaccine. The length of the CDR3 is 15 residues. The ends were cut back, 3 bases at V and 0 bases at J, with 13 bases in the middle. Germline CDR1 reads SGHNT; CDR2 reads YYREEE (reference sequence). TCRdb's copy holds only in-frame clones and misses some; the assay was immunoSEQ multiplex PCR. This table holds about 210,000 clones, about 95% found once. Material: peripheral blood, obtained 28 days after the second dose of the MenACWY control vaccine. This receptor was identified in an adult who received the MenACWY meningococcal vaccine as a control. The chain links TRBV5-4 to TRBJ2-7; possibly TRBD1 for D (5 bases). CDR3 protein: CASSSTGAASYEQYF. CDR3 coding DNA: TGTGCCAGCAGCTCGACTGGGGCGGCCTCCTACGAGCAGTACTTC.